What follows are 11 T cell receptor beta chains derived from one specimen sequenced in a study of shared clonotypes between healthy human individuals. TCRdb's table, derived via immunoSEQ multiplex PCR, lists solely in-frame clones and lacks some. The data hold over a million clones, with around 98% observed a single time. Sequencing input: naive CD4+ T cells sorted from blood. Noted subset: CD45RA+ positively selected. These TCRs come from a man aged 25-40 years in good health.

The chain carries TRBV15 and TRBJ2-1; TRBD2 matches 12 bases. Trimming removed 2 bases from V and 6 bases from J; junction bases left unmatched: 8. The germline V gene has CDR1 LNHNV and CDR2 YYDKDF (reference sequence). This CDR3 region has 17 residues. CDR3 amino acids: CATSRRLAGGSGNEQFF. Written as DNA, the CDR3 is TGTGCCACCAGCAGAAGGCTAGCGGGAGGGTCGGGCAATGAGCAGTTCTTC.

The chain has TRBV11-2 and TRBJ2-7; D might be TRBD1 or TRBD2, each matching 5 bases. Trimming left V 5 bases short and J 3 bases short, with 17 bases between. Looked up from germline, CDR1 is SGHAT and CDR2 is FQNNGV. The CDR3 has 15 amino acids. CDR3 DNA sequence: TGTGCCAGCAGCCCGGGGACGGACTTCTACTACGAGCAGTACTTC. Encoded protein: CASSPGTDFYYEQYF.

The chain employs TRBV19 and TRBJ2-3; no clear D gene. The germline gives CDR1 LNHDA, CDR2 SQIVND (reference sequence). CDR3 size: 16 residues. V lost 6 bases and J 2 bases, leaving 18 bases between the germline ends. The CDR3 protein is CASSRPTQLFTDTQYF. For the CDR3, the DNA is TGTGCCAGTAGCCGCCCTACTCAGCTCTTCACAGATACGCAGTATTTT. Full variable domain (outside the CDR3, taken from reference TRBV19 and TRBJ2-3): DGGITQSPKYLFRKEGQNVTLSCEQNLNHDAMYWYRQDPGQGLRLIYYSQIVNDFQKGDIAEGYSVSREKKESFPLTVTSAQKNPTAFYLCASSRPTQLFTDTQYFGPGTRLTVL.

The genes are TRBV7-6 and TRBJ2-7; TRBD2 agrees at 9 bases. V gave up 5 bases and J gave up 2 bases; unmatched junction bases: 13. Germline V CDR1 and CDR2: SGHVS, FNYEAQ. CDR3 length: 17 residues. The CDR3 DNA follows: TGTGCCAGCAGCCCTACAGGGGCTAGCGGGACCACCTACGAGCAGTACTTC. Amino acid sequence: CASSPTGASGTTYEQYF.

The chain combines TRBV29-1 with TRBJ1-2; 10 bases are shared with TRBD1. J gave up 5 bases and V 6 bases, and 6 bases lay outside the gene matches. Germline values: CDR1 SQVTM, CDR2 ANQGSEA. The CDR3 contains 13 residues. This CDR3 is CSVDRGYNYGYTF. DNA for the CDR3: TGCAGCGTGGACAGGGGGTATAATTATGGCTACACCTTC.

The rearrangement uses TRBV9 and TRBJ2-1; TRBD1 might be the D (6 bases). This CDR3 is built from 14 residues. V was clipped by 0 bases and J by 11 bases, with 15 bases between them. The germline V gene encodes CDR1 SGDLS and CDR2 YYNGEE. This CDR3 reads CASSVVGASAQQFF. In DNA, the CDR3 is TGTGCCAGCAGCGTAGTGGGGGCGTCGGCCCAGCAGTTCTTC.

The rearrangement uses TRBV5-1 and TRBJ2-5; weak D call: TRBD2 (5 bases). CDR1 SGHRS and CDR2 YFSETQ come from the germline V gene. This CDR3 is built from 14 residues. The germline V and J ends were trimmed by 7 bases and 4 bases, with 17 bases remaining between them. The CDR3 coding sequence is TGCGCCAGCTGTTTAGGGCTTGGAGGAGAGACCCAGTACTTC. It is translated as CASCLGLGGETQYF.

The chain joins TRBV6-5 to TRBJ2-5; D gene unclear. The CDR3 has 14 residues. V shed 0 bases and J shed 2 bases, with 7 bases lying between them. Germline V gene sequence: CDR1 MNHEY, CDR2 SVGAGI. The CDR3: CASSYSLLQETQYF. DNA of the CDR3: TGTGCCAGCAGTTACTCGTTGTTACAAGAGACCCAGTACTTC.

The CDR3 is CASSSGSDEKLFF. As DNA, the CDR3 is TGTGCCAGTTCCAGCGGATCCGATGAAAAACTGTTTTTT. V gene TRBV18 combines with J gene TRBJ1-4, with D unresolved. The CDR3 is made up of 13 amino acids. V shed 9 bases and J shed 6 bases, with 14 bases lying between them. Germline CDR1 reads KGHSH; CDR2 reads LQKENI.

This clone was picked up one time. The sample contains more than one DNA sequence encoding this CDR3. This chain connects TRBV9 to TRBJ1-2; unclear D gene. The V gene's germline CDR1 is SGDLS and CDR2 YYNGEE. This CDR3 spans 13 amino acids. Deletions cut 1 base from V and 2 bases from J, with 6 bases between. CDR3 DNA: TGTGCCAGCAGCGTAACTGGGAACTATGGCTACACCTTC. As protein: CASSVTGNYGYTF.

The CDR3 DNA is TGTGCCAGTGTCCGGGACAGGGGCACAGATACGCAGTATTTT. It is translated as CASVRDRGTDTQYF. The chain recombines TRBV2 with TRBJ2-3; 9 bases are shared with TRBD1. This CDR3 is built from 14 residues. The trim removed 9 bases at V and 1 base at J, leaving 5 bases unmatched. CDR1 and CDR2 from the germline V gene are SNHLY and FYNNEI.